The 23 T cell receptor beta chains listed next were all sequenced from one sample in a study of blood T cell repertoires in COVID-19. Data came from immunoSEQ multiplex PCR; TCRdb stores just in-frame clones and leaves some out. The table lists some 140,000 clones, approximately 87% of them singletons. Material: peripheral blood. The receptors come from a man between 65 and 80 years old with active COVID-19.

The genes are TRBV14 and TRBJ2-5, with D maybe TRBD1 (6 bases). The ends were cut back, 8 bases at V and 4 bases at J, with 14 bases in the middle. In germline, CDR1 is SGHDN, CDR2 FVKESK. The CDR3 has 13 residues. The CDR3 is CASGTILGETQYF. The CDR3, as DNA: TGTGCCAGCGGGACAATCCTGGGAGAGACCCAGTACTTC. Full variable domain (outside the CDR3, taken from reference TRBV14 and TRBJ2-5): EAGVTQFPSHSVIEKGQTVTLRCDPISGHDNLYWYRRVMGKEIKFLLHFVKESKQDESGMPNNRFLAERTGGTYSTLKVQPAELEDSGVYFCASGTILGETQYFGPGTRLLVL.

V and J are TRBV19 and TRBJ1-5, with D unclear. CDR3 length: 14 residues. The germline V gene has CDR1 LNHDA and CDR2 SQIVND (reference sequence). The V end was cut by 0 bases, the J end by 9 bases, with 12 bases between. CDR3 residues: CASSIEALGPPQHF. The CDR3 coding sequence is TGTGCCAGTAGTATAGAAGCTCTAGGCCCGCCCCAGCATTTT.

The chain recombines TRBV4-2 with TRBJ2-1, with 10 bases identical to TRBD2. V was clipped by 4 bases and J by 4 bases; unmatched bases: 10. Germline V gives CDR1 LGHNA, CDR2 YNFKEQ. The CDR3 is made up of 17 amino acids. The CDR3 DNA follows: TGTGCCAGCAGCCCGTTCAAATGGACTAGCGGATACAATGAGCAGTTCTTC. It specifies CASSPFKWTSGYNEQFF.

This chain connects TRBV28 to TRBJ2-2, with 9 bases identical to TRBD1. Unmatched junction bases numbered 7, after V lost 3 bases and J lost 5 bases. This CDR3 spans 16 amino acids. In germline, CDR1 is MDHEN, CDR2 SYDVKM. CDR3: CASSFTGTGKTGELFF. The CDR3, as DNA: TGTGCCAGCAGTTTTACCGGGACAGGGAAGACCGGGGAGCTGTTTTTT.

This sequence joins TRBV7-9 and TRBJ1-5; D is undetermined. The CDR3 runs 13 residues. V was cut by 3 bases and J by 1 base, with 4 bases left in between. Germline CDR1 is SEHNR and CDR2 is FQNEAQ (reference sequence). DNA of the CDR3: TGTGCCAGCAGCTTGTCGAGCAATCAGCCCCAGCATTTT. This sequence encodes CASSLSSNQPQHF.

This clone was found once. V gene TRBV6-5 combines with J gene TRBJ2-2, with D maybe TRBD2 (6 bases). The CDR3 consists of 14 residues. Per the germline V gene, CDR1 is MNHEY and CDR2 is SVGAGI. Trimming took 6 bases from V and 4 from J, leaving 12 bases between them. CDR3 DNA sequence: TGTGCCAGCAGAGGGGACTTACGCACCGGGGAGCTGTTTTTT. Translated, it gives CASRGDLRTGELFF.

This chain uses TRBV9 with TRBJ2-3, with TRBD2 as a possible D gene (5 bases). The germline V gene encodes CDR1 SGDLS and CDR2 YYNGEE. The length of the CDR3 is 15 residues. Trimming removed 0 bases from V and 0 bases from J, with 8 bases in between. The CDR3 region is CASSVAGSSTDTQYF. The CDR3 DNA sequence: TGTGCCAGCAGCGTAGCGGGGTCAAGCACAGATACGCAGTATTTT.

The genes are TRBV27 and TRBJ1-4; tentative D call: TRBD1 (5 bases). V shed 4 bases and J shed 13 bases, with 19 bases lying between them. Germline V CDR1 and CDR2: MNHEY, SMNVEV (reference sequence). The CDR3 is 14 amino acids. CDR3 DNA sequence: TGTGCCAGCAGTTCATGGGCTTTAGGGACTCCACTGTTTTTT. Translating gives CASSSWALGTPLFF.

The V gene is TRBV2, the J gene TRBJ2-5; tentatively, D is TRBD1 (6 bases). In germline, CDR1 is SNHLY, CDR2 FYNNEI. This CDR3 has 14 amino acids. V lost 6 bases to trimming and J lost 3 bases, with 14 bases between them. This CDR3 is CASRLQGREETQYF. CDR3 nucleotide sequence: TGTGCCAGCAGACTACAGGGTAGGGAAGAGACCCAGTACTTC.

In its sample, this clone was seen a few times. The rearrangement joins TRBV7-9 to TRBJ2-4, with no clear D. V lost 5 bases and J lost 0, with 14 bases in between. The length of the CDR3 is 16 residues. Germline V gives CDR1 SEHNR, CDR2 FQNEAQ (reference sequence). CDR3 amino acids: CASSPPLRLAKNIQYF. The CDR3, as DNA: TGTGCCAGCAGCCCACCCCTGCGCTTAGCCAAAAACATTCAGTACTTC.

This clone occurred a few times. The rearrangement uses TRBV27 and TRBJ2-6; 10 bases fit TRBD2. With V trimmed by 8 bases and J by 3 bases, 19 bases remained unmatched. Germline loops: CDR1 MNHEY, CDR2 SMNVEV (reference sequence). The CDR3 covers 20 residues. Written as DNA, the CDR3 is TGTGCCAGCTGTCGTAGGACTAGCGGCCTTCTCTCTGGTGGGGCCAACGTCCTGACTTTC. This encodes CASCRRTSGLLSGGANVLTF.

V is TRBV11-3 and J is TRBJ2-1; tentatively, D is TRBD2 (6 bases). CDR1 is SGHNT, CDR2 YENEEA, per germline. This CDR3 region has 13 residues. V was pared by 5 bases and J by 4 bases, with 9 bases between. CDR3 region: CASSRGLYNEQFF. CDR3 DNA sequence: TGTGCCAGCAGCCGGGGACTTTACAATGAGCAGTTCTTC. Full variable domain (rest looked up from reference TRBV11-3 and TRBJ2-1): EAGVVQSPRYKIIEKKQPVAFWCNPISGHNTLYWYLQNLGQGPELLIRYENEEAVDDSQLPKDRFSAERLKGVDSTLKIQPAELGDSAVYLCASSRGLYNEQFFGPGTRLTVL.

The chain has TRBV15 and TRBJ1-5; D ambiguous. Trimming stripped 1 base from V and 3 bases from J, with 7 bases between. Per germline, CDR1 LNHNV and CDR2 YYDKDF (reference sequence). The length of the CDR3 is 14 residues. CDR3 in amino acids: CATSRALANQPQHF. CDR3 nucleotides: TGTGCCACCAGCAGAGCCTTGGCCAATCAGCCCCAGCATTTT.

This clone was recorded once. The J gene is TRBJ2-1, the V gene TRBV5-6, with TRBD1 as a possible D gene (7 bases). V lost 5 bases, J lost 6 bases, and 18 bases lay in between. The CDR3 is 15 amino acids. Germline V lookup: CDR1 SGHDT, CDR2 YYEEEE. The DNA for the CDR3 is TGTGCCAGCAGACACCGGCGGGACAGAGGCAATGAGCAGTTCTTC. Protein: CASRHRRDRGNEQFF.

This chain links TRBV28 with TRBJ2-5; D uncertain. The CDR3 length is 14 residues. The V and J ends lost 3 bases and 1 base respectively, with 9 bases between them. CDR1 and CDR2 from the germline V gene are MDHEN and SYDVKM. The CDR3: CASSLGRVQETQYF. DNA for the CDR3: TGTGCCAGCAGTTTGGGTCGGGTCCAAGAGACCCAGTACTTC.

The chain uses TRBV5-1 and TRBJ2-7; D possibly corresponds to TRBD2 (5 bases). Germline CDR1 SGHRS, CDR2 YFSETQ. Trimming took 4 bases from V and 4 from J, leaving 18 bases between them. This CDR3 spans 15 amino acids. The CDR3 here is CASSPSPGMGYEQYF. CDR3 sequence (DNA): TGCGCCAGCAGCCCGTCCCCGGGGATGGGGTACGAGCAGTACTTC.

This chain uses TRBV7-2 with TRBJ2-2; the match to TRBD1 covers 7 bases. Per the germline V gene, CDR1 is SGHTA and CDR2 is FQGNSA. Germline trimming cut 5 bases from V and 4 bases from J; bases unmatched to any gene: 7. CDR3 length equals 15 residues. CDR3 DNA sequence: TGTGCCAGCAGCCCTGACAGGGTCACCACCGGGGAGCTGTTTTTT. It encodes CASSPDRVTTGELFF.

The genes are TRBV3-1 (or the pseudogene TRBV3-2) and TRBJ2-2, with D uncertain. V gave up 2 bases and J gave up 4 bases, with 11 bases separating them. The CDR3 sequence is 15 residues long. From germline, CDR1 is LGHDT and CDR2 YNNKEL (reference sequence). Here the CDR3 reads CASSQRQVATGELFF. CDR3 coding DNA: TGTGCCAGCAGCCAAAGGCAGGTTGCCACCGGGGAGCTGTTTTTT.

The CDR3 loop reads CASSKMGEGLGSYNEQFF. In nucleotides, the CDR3 is TGTGCCAGCAGCAAAATGGGGGAGGGACTAGGGTCCTACAATGAGCAGTTCTTC. V gene TRBV21-1 combines with J gene TRBJ2-1; the tabulated D call, TRBD2, remains unverified against the DNA. TRBV21-1 is marked as a pseudogene. The CDR3 covers 18 residues.

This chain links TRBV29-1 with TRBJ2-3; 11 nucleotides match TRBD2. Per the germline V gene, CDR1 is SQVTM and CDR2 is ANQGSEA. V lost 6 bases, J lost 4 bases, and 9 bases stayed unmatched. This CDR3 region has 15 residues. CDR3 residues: CSVRPGLADPDTQYF. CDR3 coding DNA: TGCAGCGTCCGACCGGGACTAGCGGACCCAGATACGCAGTATTTT.

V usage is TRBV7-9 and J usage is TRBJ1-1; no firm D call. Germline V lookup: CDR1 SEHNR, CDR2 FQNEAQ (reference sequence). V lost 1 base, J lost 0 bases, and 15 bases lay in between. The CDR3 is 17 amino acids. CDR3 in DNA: TGTGCCAGCAGCTTAGGGGGAGGGCGCAAGATGAACACTGAAGCTTTCTTT. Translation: CASSLGGGRKMNTEAFF.

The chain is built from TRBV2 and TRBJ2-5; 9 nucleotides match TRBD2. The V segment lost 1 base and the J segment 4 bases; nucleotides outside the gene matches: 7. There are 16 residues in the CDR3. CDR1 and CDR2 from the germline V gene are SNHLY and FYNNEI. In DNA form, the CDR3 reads TGTGCCAGCAGTGAAGATAGCGGGAGCATGGCAGAGACCCAGTACTTC. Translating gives CASSEDSGSMAETQYF.

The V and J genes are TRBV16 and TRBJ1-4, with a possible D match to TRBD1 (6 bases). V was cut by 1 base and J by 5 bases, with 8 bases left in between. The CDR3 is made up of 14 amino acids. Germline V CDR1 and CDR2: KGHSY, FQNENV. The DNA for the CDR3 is TGTGCCAGCAGCCAATTGGACAGAAATGAAAAACTGTTTTTT. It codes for CASSQLDRNEKLFF.